The 20 T cell receptor beta chains reported below all come from one sample, sequenced in a study of shared clonotypes between healthy human individuals (dated by TCRdb to 2018 to 2020). The protocol used for the library was the immunoSEQ multiplex PCR assay. Sourced from immuneACCESS, this table was stored by TCRdb with only in-frame sequences that have V and J called. A share of the clones is absent; for the studies checked, an unresolved V gene accounts for under half, and the remainder has no known explanation. The sample data list fewer than 650,000 clones, and around 80% of these were observed just once. Of the sample, under 15% is held by the ten largest clones. Sequenced sample: PBMCs. The source is a middle-aged woman in good health. Some clones in this sample may be carry-over from other donors' samples.

Only one count was recorded for this clone. Here the CDR3 reads CSVEYVDGYTF. DNA for the CDR3: TGCAGCGTTGAATACGTCGATGGCTACACCTTC. This chain uses TRBV29-1 with TRBJ1-2; the D is unclear. The V and J ends lost 2 bases and 6 bases respectively, with 7 bases between them. Germline CDR1 is SQVTM and CDR2 is ANQGSEA. The CDR3 runs 11 residues.

The CDR3 spells CASSVGRGRNQPQHF. The CDR3 bases are TGTGCCAGCAGTGTTGGCCGGGGACGCAATCAGCCCCAGCATTTT. The V gene is TRBV6-4, the J gene TRBJ1-5; D possibly corresponds to TRBD1 (5 bases). V was trimmed by 4 bases and J by 2 bases, leaving 12 bases between them. CDR3 length equals 15 residues. Germline CDR1 reads MRHNA; CDR2 reads SNTAGT.

The chain combines TRBV7-2 with TRBJ2-1; D gene uncertain. V dropped 5 bases and J dropped 6 bases, with 20 bases sitting between them. Germline V gene data show CDR1 as SGHTA and CDR2 as FQGNSA. There are 16 residues in the CDR3. The CDR3 nucleotides read TGTGCCAGCAGCCGTTCCGCAGCGAACACACCCAATGAGCAGTTCTTC. This translates into CASSRSAANTPNEQFF.

This chain uses TRBV19 with TRBJ1-2; the match to TRBD1 covers 11 bases. V gave up 2 bases and J gave up 7 bases; unmatched junction bases: 9. This CDR3 contains 16 residues. Germline V lookup: CDR1 LNHDA, CDR2 SQIVND (reference sequence). CDR3 coding DNA: TGTGCCAGTAGTATACAGCGGACAGGGGGCGCATCTGGCTACACCTTC. Translating gives CASSIQRTGGASGYTF.

The chain is built from TRBV4-2 and TRBJ1-6; D not certain. Germline CDR1 is LGHNA and CDR2 is YNFKEQ. The CDR3 consists of 18 residues. The V end lost 4 bases, the J end lost 4 bases, and 20 bases lay between the germline ends. The CDR3 loop is CASSRALGTRGYNSPLHF. In nucleotides, the CDR3 is TGTGCCAGCAGCCGTGCCCTGGGAACACGGGGATATAATTCACCCCTCCACTTT.

The table lists this clone with a count of one. V gene TRBV5-1 combines with J gene TRBJ1-1; D is unresolved. Trimming cost V 2 bases and J 3 bases, with 11 bases left between them. This CDR3 spans 14 amino acids. CDR1 and CDR2 (germline): SGHRS, YFSETQ. The DNA for the CDR3 is TGCGCCAGCAGCTTAGTAACGGGTGACACTGAAGCTTTCTTT. As protein: CASSLVTGDTEAFF.

J is TRBJ1-6 and V is TRBV10-2; D gene unclear. The germline V gene has CDR1 WSHSY and CDR2 SAAADI. V was trimmed by 6 bases and J by 5 bases, leaving 2 bases between them. The CDR3 contains 11 residues. CDR3: CASSNNSPLHF. CDR3 coding DNA: TGCGCCAGCAGCAATAATTCACCCCTCCACTTT.

This clone was seen more than once but under ten times. The gene calls are TRBV7-9 and TRBJ1-2; D perhaps matches TRBD1 (6 bases). Trimming removed 6 bases from V and 2 bases from J, with 13 bases in between. Germline lookup yields CDR1 SEHNR and CDR2 FQNEAQ (reference sequence). This CDR3 region has 14 residues. The CDR3 loop reads CASRPQGTNYGYTF. Here the CDR3 DNA reads TGTGCCAGCAGACCTCAGGGGACGAACTATGGCTACACCTTC.

V usage is TRBV5-4 and J usage is TRBJ2-3; 11 nucleotides match TRBD2. CDR1 and CDR2 (germline): SGHNT, YYREEE (reference sequence). The junction had 12 bases not matched to a gene; V was cut back by 4 bases and J by 5 bases. This CDR3 is 17 amino acids long. The CDR3 region is CASSGIAGGRTVDTQYF. The CDR3 DNA sequence: TGTGCCAGCAGCGGAATAGCGGGAGGGCGCACGGTAGATACGCAGTATTTT.

The gene calls are TRBV28 and TRBJ2-7, with 7 bases that match TRBD1. This CDR3 is 13 amino acids long. CDR1 is MDHEN, CDR2 SYDVKM, per germline. In nucleotides, the CDR3 is TGTGCGATTAGGGGACAGAGCTCCTACGAGCAGTACTTC. Its translation is CAIRGQSSYEQYF.

The chain links TRBV28 to TRBJ1-1, with D perhaps TRBD1 (5 bases). Per the germline V gene, CDR1 is MDHEN and CDR2 is SYDVKM. V lost 5 bases and J 1 base, leaving 23 bases between the germline ends. CDR3 length: 18 amino acids. Here the CDR3 reads CASSPRLHRQNKNTEAFF. The CDR3 DNA reads as TGTGCCAGCAGTCCCAGGCTCCACAGGCAAAATAAGAACACTGAAGCTTTCTTT.

CDR3 protein: CASSLFSGFEAFF. The CDR3, as DNA: TGTGCCAGCAGCTTGTTTTCAGGGTTTGAAGCTTTCTTT. V gene TRBV5-6 combines with J gene TRBJ1-1, with a tentative D call TRBD1 (5 bases). CDR1 and CDR2 from the germline V gene are SGHDT and YYEEEE. V dropped 1 base and J dropped 7 bases, with 11 bases sitting between them. The CDR3 extends over 13 amino acids.

The rearrangement links TRBV19 to TRBJ1-5; D is uncertain. Germline V lookup: CDR1 LNHDA, CDR2 SQIVND (reference sequence). The CDR3 loop spans 14 amino acids. Trimming pared 7 bases from V and 1 base from J, leaving 11 bases between. Here the CDR3 reads CASTNRGSNQPQHF. The CDR3 nucleotides read TGTGCCAGTACCAACCGGGGAAGCAATCAGCCCCAGCATTTT.

As for this clone: It may be a read error: a sequence one base away is much more abundant. The sample carries other DNA sequences with the same CDR3. This chain connects TRBV27 to TRBJ2-3; maybe TRBD1 (6 bases). The CDR3 is 16 amino acids. V was cut by 3 bases and J by 6 bases, with 19 bases left in between. Looked up from germline, CDR1 is MNHEY and CDR2 is SMNVEV (reference sequence). The CDR3 region is CASSFSLDRRPDTQYF. The CDR3 coding sequence is TGTGCCAGCAGTTTTTCCCTAGACAGGAGACCGGATACGCAGTATTTT.

With regard to this clone: This may come from a read error, since a much larger clone is one base off. The same CDR3 is also encoded by other DNA sequences in this sample. The chain couples TRBV30 to TRBJ1-5, with D uncertain. The CDR3 spans 16 residues. Germline V lookup: CDR1 GTSNPN, CDR2 SVGIG (reference sequence). The V end lost 2 bases, the J end lost 2 bases, and 16 bases lay between the germline ends. The CDR3 DNA is TGTGCCTGGAGTAAGCTTAAGGGCCCAGGCAATCAGCCCCAGCATTTT. Encoded protein: CAWSKLKGPGNQPQHF.

This clone was observed at least ten times. In DNA form, the CDR3 reads TGTGCCAGCAGCTCAAACTCAGGGGCCCCCCAAGAGACCCAGTACTTC. Protein: CASSSNSGAPQETQYF. The chain carries TRBV11-2 and TRBJ2-5; TRBD1 might be the D (6 bases). The germline CDR1 and CDR2 sequences are SGHAT and FQNNGV. This CDR3 comprises 16 residues. The germline V and J ends were trimmed by 4 bases and 1 base, with 16 bases remaining between them.

The chain is built from TRBV7-8 and TRBJ2-6; D ambiguous. V shed 3 bases and J shed 0 bases, with 6 bases lying between them. Looked up from germline, CDR1 is SGHVS and CDR2 is FQNEAQ. This CDR3 spans 15 amino acids. The CDR3 nucleotides are TGTGCCAGCAGCTTGCAAGTCTCTGGGGCCAACGTCCTGACTTTC. Encoded protein: CASSLQVSGANVLTF. Full variable domain (missing parts from reference TRBV7-8 and TRBJ2-6): GAGVSQSPRYKVAKRGQDVALRCDPISGHVSLFWYQQALGQGPEFLTYFQNEAQLDKSGLPSDRFFAERPEGSVSTLKIQRTQQEDSAVYLCASSLQVSGANVLTFGAGSRLTVL.

A note on this clone: Sequence at one end of the junction differs from germline and may be a read error. The sample contains more than one DNA sequence encoding this CDR3. This chain joins TRBV18 and TRBJ2-4, with D unclear. CDR3 length equals 13 residues. Germline V lookup: CDR1 KGHSH, CDR2 LQKENI. CDR3: CASSPNGADIQYF. The DNA of the CDR3 is TGCGCCAGCTCACCAAACGGCGCTGACATTCAGTACTTC.

The chain recombines TRBV19 with TRBJ2-7, with D perhaps matching TRBD1 (5 bases). V lost 4 bases to trimming and J lost 3 bases, with 10 bases between them. The CDR3 spans 13 residues. Germline-derived CDR1 and CDR2 are LNHDA and SQIVND (reference sequence). The CDR3 is CASSTTAHYEQYF. As DNA, the CDR3 is TGTGCCAGTAGTACGACAGCTCACTACGAGCAGTACTTC.

The chain links TRBV28 to TRBJ2-5; 7 bases align to TRBD1. Trimming at V came to 6 bases and at J to 2 bases, leaving 6 bases not matched to a gene. The length of the CDR3 is 14 residues. CDR1 and CDR2 from the germline V gene are MDHEN and SYDVKM. In nucleotides, the CDR3 is TGTGCCAGCAGGCAGACAGGGAGACAAGAGACCCAGTACTTC. Translating gives CASRQTGRQETQYF. The variable domain in full, completed from reference TRBV28 and TRBJ2-5, reads DVKVTQSSRYLVKRTGEKVFLECVQDMDHENMFWYRQDPGLGLRLIYFSYDVKMKEKGDIPEGYSVSREKKERFSLILESASTNQTSMYLCASRQTGRQETQYFGPGTRLLVL.